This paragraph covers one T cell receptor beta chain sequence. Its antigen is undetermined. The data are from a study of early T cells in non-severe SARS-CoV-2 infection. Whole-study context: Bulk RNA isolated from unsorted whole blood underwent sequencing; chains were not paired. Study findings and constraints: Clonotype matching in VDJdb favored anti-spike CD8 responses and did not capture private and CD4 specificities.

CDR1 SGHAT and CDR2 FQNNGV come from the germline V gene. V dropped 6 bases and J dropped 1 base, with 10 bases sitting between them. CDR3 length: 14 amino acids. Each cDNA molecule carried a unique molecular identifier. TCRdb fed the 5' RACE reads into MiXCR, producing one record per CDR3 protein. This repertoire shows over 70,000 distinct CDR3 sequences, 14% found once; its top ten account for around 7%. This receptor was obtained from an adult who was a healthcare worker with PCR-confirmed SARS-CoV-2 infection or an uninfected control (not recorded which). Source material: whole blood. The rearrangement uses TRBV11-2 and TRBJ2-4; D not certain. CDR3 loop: CASRPVPAKNIQYF. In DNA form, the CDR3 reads TGTGCCAGCAGGCCGGTCCCGGCCAAAAACATTCAGTACTTC.